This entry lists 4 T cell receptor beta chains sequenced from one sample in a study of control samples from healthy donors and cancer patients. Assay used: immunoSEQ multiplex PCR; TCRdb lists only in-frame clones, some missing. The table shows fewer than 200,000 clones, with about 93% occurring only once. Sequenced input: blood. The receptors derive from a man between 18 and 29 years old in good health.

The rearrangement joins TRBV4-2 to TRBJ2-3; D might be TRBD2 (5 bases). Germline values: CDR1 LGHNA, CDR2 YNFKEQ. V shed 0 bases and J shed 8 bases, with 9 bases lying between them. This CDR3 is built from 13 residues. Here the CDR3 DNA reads TGTGCCAGCAGCCAAGAAGTGCGGGTTACGCAGTATTTT. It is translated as CASSQEVRVTQYF.

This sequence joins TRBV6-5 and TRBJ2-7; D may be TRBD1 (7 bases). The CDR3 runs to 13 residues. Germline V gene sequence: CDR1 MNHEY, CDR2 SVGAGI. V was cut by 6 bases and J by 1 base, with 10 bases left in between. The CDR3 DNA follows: TGTGCCAGCAGGCGGGACAGTTCCTACGAGCAGTACTTC. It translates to CASRRDSSYEQYF.

Here the CDR3 DNA reads TGTGCCAGCAGTGAACAAGGGGATGTTTCAAATGAAAAACTGTTTTTT. Translation gives CASSEQGDVSNEKLFF. The rearrangement links TRBV6-1 to TRBJ1-4, with D perhaps matching TRBD1 (5 bases). The CDR3 totals 16 residues. Germline V gene lookup returns CDR1 MNHNS and CDR2 SASEGT. The germline V and J ends were trimmed by 2 bases and 5 bases, with 15 bases remaining between them.

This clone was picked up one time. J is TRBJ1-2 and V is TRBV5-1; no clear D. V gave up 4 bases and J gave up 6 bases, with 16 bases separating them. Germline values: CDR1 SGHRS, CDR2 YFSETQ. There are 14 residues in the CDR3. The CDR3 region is CASSAEGREDGYTF. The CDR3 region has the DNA TGCGCCAGCAGCGCCGAAGGTAGGGAAGATGGCTACACCTTC.